The 26 T cell receptor beta chains reported below all come from one sample, sequenced in a study of OX40 agonist ivuxolimab in advanced cancers. Profiling relied on immunoSEQ multiplex PCR, and the TCRdb table lists in-frame clones only, not all of them. The table records tens of thousands of clones, roughly three quarters of them present only once. The sample was CD4+ or CD8+ T cells sorted from blood, taken in a trial of the OX40 agonist ivuxolimab. The receptors were gathered from an adult with an advanced solid tumor such as melanoma, head and neck, liver or kidney cancer.

The V call is TRBV6-1, the J call TRBJ2-7; the D is unclear. The germline V and J ends were trimmed by 2 bases and 3 bases, with 5 bases remaining between them. CDR1 MNHNS and CDR2 SASEGT come from the germline V gene. This CDR3 spans 12 amino acids. In DNA form, the CDR3 reads TGTGCCAGCAGTGAACAGAACTACGAGCAGTACTTC. Translating it yields CASSEQNYEQYF.

The chain is built from TRBV12-5 and TRBJ2-1; no clear D gene. The germline V gene has CDR1 LGHNT and CDR2 FRNRAP. This CDR3 is built from 14 residues. Trimming left V 0 bases short and J 3 bases short, with 6 bases between. Here the CDR3 reads CASGLVAVYNEQFF. CDR3 bases: TGTGCTAGTGGTTTGGTAGCAGTCTACAATGAGCAGTTCTTC.

This rearrangement joins TRBV6-5 to TRBJ1-6, with 9 bases aligning to TRBD1. CDR1 is MNHEY, CDR2 SVGAGI, per germline. The CDR3 has 14 amino acids. With V trimmed by 8 bases and J by 9 bases, 8 bases remained unmatched. CDR3 in DNA: TGTGCCAGCGGTCCGGGACAGGGTCGTTCACCCCTCCACTTT. Amino acids: CASGPGQGRSPLHF.

This chain uses TRBV18 with TRBJ1-1; a weak D match, TRBD1 (5 bases). Trimming pared 3 bases from V and 10 bases from J, leaving 21 bases between. This CDR3 is 15 amino acids long. The V gene's germline CDR1 is KGHSH and CDR2 LQKENI. CDR3 amino acids: CASSPAYRDRSGAFF. The CDR3 DNA reads TGTGCCAGCTCACCCGCGTATCGGGACCGCTCGGGAGCTTTCTTT.

This clone appeared a single time. The chain links TRBV28 to TRBJ1-2; TRBD1 matches 9 bases. Germline V gene data show CDR1 as MDHEN and CDR2 as SYDVKM. The CDR3 has 15 residues. J was trimmed by 3 bases and V by 6 bases; bases with no gene match: 8. The chain's CDR3 is CASRETGGPDYGYTF. In DNA, the CDR3 is TGTGCCAGCAGGGAGACAGGGGGGCCGGACTATGGCTACACCTTC.

This clone was seen a few times. The chain links TRBV29-1 to TRBJ1-3; D is undetermined. Germline-derived CDR1 and CDR2 are SQVTM and ANQGSEA. Trimming pared 5 bases from V and 0 bases from J, leaving 5 bases between. The CDR3 has 12 residues. CDR3 DNA sequence: TGCAGCGTTCGCAACTCTGGAAACACCATATATTTT. Its translation: CSVRNSGNTIYF.

The V gene is TRBV11-2, the J gene TRBJ1-1; maybe TRBD1 (6 bases). Germline V gene sequence: CDR1 SGHAT, CDR2 FQNNGV. V shed 6 bases and J shed 3 bases, with 23 bases lying between them. The CDR3 is 17 residues long. The CDR3 loop is CASSPWTVRERDTEAFF. CDR3 DNA: TGTGCCAGCAGTCCGTGGACAGTCCGGGAAAGGGACACTGAAGCTTTCTTT.

This clone was observed once. The same CDR3 arises from other DNA sequences in this sample as well. This chain links TRBV6-5 with TRBJ2-7, with 8 bases lining up with TRBD1. The CDR3 is 14 amino acids. Looked up from germline, CDR1 is MNHEY and CDR2 is SVGAGI. V lost 6 bases and J lost 5; bases outside the gene matches: 9. CDR3 coding DNA: TGTGCCAGCAGCCATGACAGGGGTGGCGACGAGCAGTACTTC. It codes for CASSHDRGGDEQYF.

The chain links TRBV7-2 to TRBJ1-1, with unresolved D. The germline V and J ends were trimmed by 3 bases and 5 bases, with 13 bases remaining between them. The CDR3 runs 14 residues. Per germline, CDR1 SGHTA and CDR2 FQGNSA. The CDR3 bases are TGTGCCAGCAGCTTTAAAAAAACGGAAACTGAAGCTTTCTTT. It specifies CASSFKKTETEAFF. The complete variable domain, with remaining parts taken from reference TRBV7-2 and TRBJ1-1, reads GAGVSQSPSNKVTEKGKDVELRCDPISGHTALYWYRQSLGQGLEFLIYFQGNSAPDKSGLPSDRFSAERTGGSVSTLTIQRTQQEDSAVYLCASSFKKTETEAFFGQGTRLTVV.

The chain joins TRBV19 to TRBJ1-2; D remains unclear. The CDR3 length is 14 residues. Trimming shortened V by 3 bases and J by 0 bases, and 8 bases separated the two germline ends. Germline V gene sequence: CDR1 LNHDA, CDR2 SQIVND (reference sequence). The CDR3 DNA is TGTGCCAGTAGTATCGGGAGCGCTAACTATGGCTACACCTTC. Translation: CASSIGSANYGYTF.

This chain uses TRBV29-1 with TRBJ2-5; TRBD1 matches 7 bases. The J call may be faulty, since TRBJ2-7 better matches the DNA end. The CDR3 extends over 12 amino acids. The germline V gene encodes CDR1 SQVTM and CDR2 ANQGSEA. CDR3 in amino acids: CSATTGTYEQYF. The CDR3 DNA sequence: TGCAGCGCCACGACAGGGACCTACGAGCAGTACTTC.

This rearrangement joins TRBV27 to TRBJ2-7, with 13 bases fitting TRBD2. The CDR3 is 14 residues long. Germline CDR1 reads MNHEY; CDR2 reads SMNVEV (reference sequence). Losses at the gene ends were 5 bases for V and 3 bases for J; bases not matched to a gene: 1. This CDR3 is CASSRTSGSYEQYF. The DNA for the CDR3 is TGTGCCAGCAGTCGGACTAGCGGGAGCTACGAGCAGTACTTC.

Judged by abundance, this clone is medium-sized. The chain carries TRBV11-2 and TRBJ1-5; D is ambiguous. Germline V gene data show CDR1 as SGHAT and CDR2 as FQNNGV. V lost 5 bases and J lost 7, with 15 bases in between. The CDR3 is 14 amino acids. CDR3 nucleotides: TGTGCCAGCAGCCCCGAGGCCCTGGGCCAGCCCCAGCATTTT. Its translation: CASSPEALGQPQHF. The entire variable domain, with the rest obtained from reference TRBV11-2 and TRBJ1-5, is as follows: EAGVAQSPRYKIIEKRQSVAFWCNPISGHATLYWYQQILGQGPKLLIQFQNNGVVDDSQLPKDRFSAERLKGVDSTLKIQPAKLEDSAVYLCASSPEALGQPQHFGDGTRLSIL.

The chain carries TRBV18 and TRBJ1-2; D unresolved. V shed 1 base and J shed 6 bases, with 12 bases lying between them. This CDR3 has 14 amino acids. Germline CDR1 KGHSH, CDR2 LQKENI. CDR3 sequence reads: CASSPRRQSDGYTF. As DNA, the CDR3 is TGTGCCAGCTCACCACGTCGGCAGAGTGATGGCTACACCTTC.

This clone has just one count. J is TRBJ1-1 and V is TRBV11-2, with 7 bases lining up with TRBD1. Germline V gene sequence: CDR1 SGHAT, CDR2 FQNNGV. The CDR3 consists of 14 residues. With 0 bases clipped from V and 4 bases from J, the junction kept 2 bases outside the gene matches. CDR3 coding DNA: TGTGCCAGCAGCTTAGACTACAGGGGCACTGAAGCTTTCTTT. Amino acids: CASSLDYRGTEAFF.

This clone has only one observation. The CDR3 here is CASSTGGFYGYTF. The CDR3 coding sequence is TGTGCCAGCAGTACAGGGGGTTTCTATGGCTACACCTTC. The chain recombines TRBV6-6 with TRBJ1-2, with 8 bases identical to TRBD1. The ends lost 5 bases at V and 4 bases at J; junction bases unmatched: 3. Germline V gene data show CDR1 as MNHNY and CDR2 as SVGAGI (reference sequence). This CDR3 is built from 13 residues.

A few counts support this clone. The chain combines TRBV5-1 with TRBJ1-1, with D possibly TRBD1 on 5 matching bases. This CDR3 contains 14 residues. Germline assignment: CDR1 SGHRS and CDR2 YFSETQ. Trimming removed 4 bases at V and 2 bases at J, with 12 bases between. CDR3 protein: CASSGGTPNTEAFF. In nucleotides, the CDR3 is TGCGCCAGCAGCGGCGGGACTCCTAACACTGAAGCTTTCTTT.

This chain joins TRBV6-6 and TRBJ1-3; the D is unclear. The CDR3 consists of 15 residues. V lost 1 base, J lost 0 bases, and 7 bases lay in between. The germline V gene has CDR1 MNHNY and CDR2 SVGAGI (reference sequence). The CDR3 spells CASSYFSSSGNTIYF. CDR3 in DNA: TGTGCCAGCAGTTACTTCAGTTCCTCTGGAAACACCATATATTTT.

The rearrangement links TRBV4-2 to TRBJ1-2; the D gene is possibly TRBD1 (5 bases). V was clipped by 0 bases and J by 2 bases, with 13 bases between them. This CDR3 is 16 amino acids long. Germline V lookup: CDR1 LGHNA, CDR2 YNFKEQ. The CDR3 DNA is TGTGCCAGCAGCCAAGACCCAAGGGGAATCAACTATGGCTACACCTTC. As protein: CASSQDPRGINYGYTF.

The J gene is TRBJ2-3, the V gene TRBV19; D gene uncertain. The CDR3 runs to 13 residues. Between the trimmed V and J ends, which lost 8 bases and 4 bases, there was a span of 13 bases. Germline V CDR1 and CDR2: LNHDA, SQIVND (reference sequence). DNA for the CDR3: TGTGCCAGTCAGGCACACTCGGCAGATACGCAGTATTTT. Translated, it gives CASQAHSADTQYF.

The V call is TRBV18, the J call TRBJ2-3; 13 bases agree with TRBD2. The CDR3 runs 15 residues. Germline assignment: CDR1 KGHSH and CDR2 LQKENI. V shed 4 bases and J 3 bases; nucleotides not matched to a gene: 1. The CDR3: CASSRTSGRTDTQYF. The DNA of the CDR3 is TGTGCCAGCTCACGGACTAGCGGGAGAACAGATACGCAGTATTTT.

CDR3 in amino acids: CASSPGTRRTGELFF. CDR3 bases: TGTGCCAGCTCCCCCGGGACTAGGCGAACCGGGGAGCTGTTTTTT. The chain couples TRBV18 to TRBJ2-2, with 8 positions matching TRBD2. This CDR3 has 15 amino acids. Germline CDR1 reads KGHSH; CDR2 reads LQKENI. Trimming took 6 bases from V and 5 from J; bases not matched to a gene: 8.

This chain joins TRBV5-4 and TRBJ1-2; D might be TRBD1 (5 bases). The V gene lost 3 bases and the J gene lost 4 bases, with 13 bases spanning the gap. The length of the CDR3 is 14 residues. CDR1 and CDR2 (germline): SGHNT, YYREEE (reference sequence). The CDR3, as DNA: TGTGCCAGCAGCTCCAAGGCAGGGACCTATGGCTACACCTTC. Protein sequence: CASSSKAGTYGYTF.

This clone occurred once. This chain uses TRBV28 with TRBJ1-4; D may be TRBD1 (6 bases). V shed 3 bases and J shed 7 bases, with 15 bases lying between them. Germline CDR1 reads MDHEN; CDR2 reads SYDVKM. This CDR3 comprises 15 residues. The CDR3 DNA sequence: TGTGCCAGCAGTTTGGGGGGGGCAAGGATTGAAAAACTGTTTTTT. This encodes CASSLGGARIEKLFF.

The rearrangement joins TRBV6-5 to TRBJ1-5, with a tentative D call TRBD1 (5 bases). Per the germline V gene, CDR1 is MNHEY and CDR2 is SVGAGI. This CDR3 has 13 amino acids. Trimming took off 6 bases at V and 4 bases at J, with 10 bases between the two ends. This chain's CDR3 is CASSHGQNQPQHF. The CDR3 DNA reads as TGTGCCAGCAGCCATGGACAAAATCAGCCCCAGCATTTT.

This clone showed up just a few times. The chain carries TRBV28 and TRBJ1-4, with 7 bases that match TRBD1. Germline assignment: CDR1 MDHEN and CDR2 SYDVKM. Trimming removed 5 bases from V and 2 bases from J; junction bases left unmatched: 8. This CDR3 is built from 16 residues. CDR3 DNA: TGTGCCAGCAGTCCGACAGGGAGGGGGACTAATGAAAAACTGTTTTTT. Its translation: CASSPTGRGTNEKLFF.